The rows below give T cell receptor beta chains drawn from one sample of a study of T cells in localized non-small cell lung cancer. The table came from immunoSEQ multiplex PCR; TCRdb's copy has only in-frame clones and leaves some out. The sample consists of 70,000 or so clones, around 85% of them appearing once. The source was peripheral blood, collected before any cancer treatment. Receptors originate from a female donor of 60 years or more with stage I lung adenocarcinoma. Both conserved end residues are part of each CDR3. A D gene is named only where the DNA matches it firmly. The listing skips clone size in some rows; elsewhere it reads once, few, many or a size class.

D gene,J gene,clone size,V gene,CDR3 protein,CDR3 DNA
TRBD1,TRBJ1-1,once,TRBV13,CASSAFRGARGNEAFF,TGTGCCAGCAGCGCCTTCAGGGGGGCCAGGGGGAATGAAGCTTTCTTT
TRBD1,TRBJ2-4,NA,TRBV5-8,CASSLGQGANSHKNIQYF,TGTGCCAGCAGCTTGGGGCAGGGGGCGAACTCTCACAAAAACATTCAGTACTTC
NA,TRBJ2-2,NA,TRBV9,CASGLTQNTGELFF,TGTGCCAGCGGGTTGACACAAAACACCGGGGAGCTGTTTTTT
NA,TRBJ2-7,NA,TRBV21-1,CASRGHLAYEQYF,TGTGCCAGCAGGGGACACCTGGCCTACGAGCAGTACTTC
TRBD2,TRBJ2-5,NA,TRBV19,CAVGEGGETQYF,TGTGCCGTTGGGGAGGGCGGGGAGACCCAGTACTTC
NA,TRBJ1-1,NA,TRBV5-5,CASSPTPGHSELAFF,TGTGCCAGCAGCCCAACTCCGGGACATTCCGAGTTAGCTTTCTTT
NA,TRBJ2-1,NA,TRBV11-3,CASSLEGPNEQFF,TGTGCCAGCAGCTTAGAGGGTCCCAATGAGCAGTTCTTC
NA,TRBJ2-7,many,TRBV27,CASSPLSPPSYEQYF,TGTGCCAGCAGTCCTCTAAGTCCCCCCTCCTACGAGCAGTACTTC
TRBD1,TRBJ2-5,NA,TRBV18,CASSATRGTMETQYF,TGTGCCAGCTCAGCAACCAGGGGGACGATGGAGACCCAGTACTTC
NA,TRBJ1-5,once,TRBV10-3,CAIGAGDSNQPQHF,TGTGCCATCGGGGCGGGAGATAGCAATCAGCCCCAGCATTTT
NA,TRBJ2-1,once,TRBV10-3,CAISESSIADTASYNEQFF,TGTGCCATCAGTGAGTCGTCTATAGCGGACACAGCCTCTTACAATGAGCAGTTCTTC
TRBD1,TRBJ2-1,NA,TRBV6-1,CASSVAGTGNLDEQFF,TGTGCCAGCAGTGTCGCCGGGACAGGGAATTTAGATGAGCAGTTCTTC
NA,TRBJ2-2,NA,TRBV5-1,CASSWRAQNTGELFF,TGTGCCAGCAGCTGGCGGGCCCAGAACACCGGGGAGCTGTTTTTT
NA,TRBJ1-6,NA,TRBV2,CASSDGSGPSPLHF,TGTGCCAGCAGTGATGGCAGTGGCCCATCACCCCTCCACTTT
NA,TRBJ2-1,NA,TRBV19,CASRRATARNEQFF,TGTGCCAGTAGAAGGGCTACCGCGAGGAATGAGCAGTTCTTC
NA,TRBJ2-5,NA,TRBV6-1,CASSEVLGQGETQYF,TGTGCCAGCAGTGAAGTTCTTGGGCAGGGAGAGACCCAGTACTTC
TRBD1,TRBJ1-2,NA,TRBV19,CASNDRVDYGYTF,TGTGCCAGTAACGACAGGGTGGACTATGGCTACACCTTC
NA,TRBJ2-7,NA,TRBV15,CATGAFRGAYEQYF,TGTGCCACCGGGGCCTTCAGGGGGGCCTACGAGCAGTACTTC
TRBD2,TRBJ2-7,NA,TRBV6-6,CASSPGTSGDYEQYF,TGTGCCAGCAGCCCCGGGACTAGCGGGGACTACGAGCAGTACTTC
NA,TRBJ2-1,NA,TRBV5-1,CASSPPGGNYNEQFF,TGCGCCAGCAGCCCGCCCGGGGGCAATTACAATGAGCAGTTCTTC
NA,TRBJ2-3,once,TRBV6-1,CASSEAPSLASTDTQYF,TGTGCCAGCAGTGAAGCGCCGAGTTTAGCTAGCACAGATACGCAGTATTTT
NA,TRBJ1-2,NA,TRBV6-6,CASSYSTDSYTF,TGTGCCAGCAGTTACTCGACGGATAGCTACACCTTC
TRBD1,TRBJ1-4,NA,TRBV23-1,CASRGRGGEKLFF,TGCGCCAGCAGGGGCAGGGGGGGAGAAAAACTGTTTTTT
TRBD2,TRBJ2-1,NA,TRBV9,CASSPSSGSAYNEQFF,TGTGCCAGCAGCCCCAGCAGCGGGAGTGCCTACAATGAGCAGTTCTTC
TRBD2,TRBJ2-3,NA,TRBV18,CASSRLLAGSTDTQYF,TGTGCCAGCTCACGACTACTAGCGGGAAGCACAGATACGCAGTATTTT
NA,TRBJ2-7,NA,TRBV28,CASSPSSRFRQYF,TGTGCCAGCAGCCCGAGCTCCCGTTTCAGGCAGTACTTC
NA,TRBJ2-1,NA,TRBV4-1,CASSQVTEGTWDEQFF,TGCGCCAGCAGCCAAGTGACCGAGGGGACTTGGGATGAGCAGTTCTTC